Shown below are 15 T cell receptor beta chains from a single sample sequenced in a study of blood T cell repertoires in COVID-19. The data were produced by immunoSEQ multiplex PCR, yet TCRdb's version contains in-frame clones alone and is incomplete. The sample holds some 270,000 clones, 70% to 90% seen once. Sequencing used PBMCs or T cells enriched from blood (not recorded which). These receptors were obtained from a woman aged 50 to 65 who had been exposed to COVID-19.

The CDR3 DNA is TGTGCCAGCAGCCCCAGGCAGCTACATGAGCAGTTCTTC. Translated: CASSPRQLHEQFF. V and J are TRBV5-4 and TRBJ2-1; D is ambiguous. CDR3 length: 13 amino acids. Germline V CDR1 and CDR2: SGHNT, YYREEE (reference sequence). The ends were cut back, 4 bases at V and 8 bases at J, with 13 bases in the middle.

The chain carries TRBV10-3 and TRBJ1-2, with D maybe TRBD1 (5 bases). CDR1 is ENHRY and CDR2 is SYGVKD in the germline V gene. The CDR3 covers 12 residues. Trimming took off 11 bases at V and 3 bases at J, with 13 bases between the two ends. CDR3 sequence reads: CAVQTVDYGYTF. The CDR3 DNA sequence: TGTGCCGTACAGACAGTCGACTATGGCTACACCTTC.

This sequence joins TRBV6-2 or TRBV6-3 and TRBJ1-2; unclear D gene. From germline, CDR1 is MNHEY and CDR2 SVGEGT. CDR3 length equals 13 residues. The germline V and J ends were trimmed by 0 bases and 8 bases, with 10 bases remaining between them. CDR3 DNA: TGTGCCAGCAGTTACTCGACTTCGATCGGCTACACCTTC. This sequence encodes CASSYSTSIGYTF.

A remark on this clone: In the same sample, other DNA sequences code for this CDR3. V usage is TRBV10-1 and J usage is TRBJ1-5; TRBD1 is a possible D gene (6 bases). This CDR3 spans 13 amino acids. With 6 bases removed from V and 4 bases from J, the gap between germline ends came to 10 bases. The V gene's germline CDR1 is WNHNN and CDR2 SYGVQD (reference sequence). CDR3 nucleotide sequence: TGCGCCAGCAGCACAGGGACAAATCAGCCCCAGCATTTT. It translates to CASSTGTNQPQHF.

Only a few counts were recorded for this clone. This chain connects TRBV24-1 to TRBJ1-5, with TRBD1 matching 9 bases. The trim removed 9 bases at V and 5 bases at J, leaving 7 bases unmatched. CDR3 size: 14 residues. CDR1 is KGHDR and CDR2 is SFDVKD in the germline V gene. The DNA for the CDR3 is TGTGCCACCTCCGGGACAGGGCCGGATCAGCCCCAGCATTTT. This encodes CATSGTGPDQPQHF.

V gene TRBV7-5 combines with J gene TRBJ2-1; no check of the table's D call, TRBD1, against the DNA was made. TRBV7-5 is classified as a pseudogene. The CDR3 contains 15 residues. The CDR3 is CARSSTGAGYNEQFF. Here the CDR3 DNA reads TGTGCCAGAAGCTCGACAGGGGCGGGTTACAATGAGCAGTTCTTC.

This chain links TRBV3-1 (or the pseudogene TRBV3-2) with TRBJ2-1; 8 nucleotides match TRBD2. The CDR3 has 14 residues. V trimming: 4 bases; J trimming: 5 bases; junction bases outside the gene matches: 4. Germline assignment: CDR1 LGHDT and CDR2 YNNKEL (reference sequence). CDR3 in DNA: TGTGCCAGCAGCCCGATAGCGGGGCACAATGAGCAGTTCTTC. Protein: CASSPIAGHNEQFF.

This clone showed up just once. The chain couples TRBV29-1 to TRBJ2-7, with TRBD1 matching over 9 bases. Per germline, CDR1 SQVTM and CDR2 ANQGSEA. CDR3 length: 14 residues. After removal of 4 bases from V and 4 bases from J, the junction contained 8 bases not matched to a gene. The CDR3 loop is CSVAAGQGMYEQYF. The CDR3 nucleotides read TGCAGCGTTGCGGCGGGACAGGGTATGTACGAGCAGTACTTC.

This clone has just one count. The chain employs TRBV9 and TRBJ1-3; 9 bases line up with TRBD1. With V trimmed by 3 bases and J by 0 bases, 22 bases remained unmatched. CDR3 length equals 22 residues. Per germline, CDR1 SGDLS and CDR2 YYNGEE. The CDR3 here is CASSATFNPGQGIMSSGNTIYF. CDR3 nucleotide sequence: TGTGCCAGCAGCGCTACTTTCAACCCGGGACAGGGAATAATGAGCTCTGGAAACACCATATATTTT.

As to this clone: The sample holds other DNA sequences that translate to the same CDR3. The genes are TRBV2 and TRBJ1-2, with D possibly matching TRBD1 (5 bases). Trimming left V 0 bases short and J 11 bases short, with 13 bases between. CDR1 is SNHLY, CDR2 FYNNEI, per germline. CDR3 length: 13 amino acids. This CDR3 reads CASSEAQGGRYTF. In DNA, the CDR3 is TGTGCCAGCAGTGAAGCGCAGGGAGGGAGGTACACCTTC.

CDR3 nucleotide sequence: TGTGCCAGCAGCTGGGGACTAGGGGAGACCCAGTACTTC. Translating it yields CASSWGLGETQYF. The rearrangement joins TRBV6-5 to TRBJ2-5; 8 bases are shared with TRBD2. Germline trimming cut 6 bases from V and 5 bases from J; bases unmatched to any gene: 5. The V gene's germline CDR1 is MNHEY and CDR2 SVGAGI. The CDR3 runs to 13 residues.

This clone occurred a few times. V is TRBV18 and J is TRBJ1-3; the D gene is possibly TRBD1 (6 bases). The CDR3 covers 15 residues. The germline CDR1 and CDR2 sequences are KGHSH and LQKENI. The germline V and J ends were trimmed by 2 bases and 1 base, with 9 bases remaining between them. This chain's CDR3 is CASSPSGQSGNTIYF. CDR3 nucleotide sequence: TGTGCCAGCTCACCATCCGGACAGTCTGGAAACACCATATATTTT.

The chain uses TRBV3-1 (or the pseudogene TRBV3-2) and TRBJ1-2; unclear D gene. This CDR3 spans 13 amino acids. Trimming took off 4 bases at V and 7 bases at J, with 13 bases between the two ends. The germline CDR1 and CDR2 sequences are LGHDT and YNNKEL (reference sequence). The CDR3 loop is CASSLDFFSGYTF. As DNA, the CDR3 is TGTGCCAGCAGCCTAGATTTCTTCTCTGGCTACACCTTC.

Here the CDR3 DNA reads TGTGCCAGCCGACGGGGGTTATCCTACGAGCAGTACTTC. It codes for CASRRGLSYEQYF. The rearrangement links TRBV7-2 to TRBJ2-7, with D possibly being TRBD2 (6 bases). The CDR3 consists of 13 residues. The germline CDR1 and CDR2 sequences are SGHTA and FQGNSA. V lost 8 bases and J lost 1, with 12 bases in between.

DNA for the CDR3: TGCGCCAGCAGCCAGGACAGGAGGCAGCCCCAGCATTTT. This encodes CASSQDRRQPQHF. V is TRBV4-3 and J is TRBJ1-5; 7 bases fit TRBD1. Germline assignment: CDR1 LGHNA and CDR2 YSLEER. The CDR3 runs 13 residues. The V segment lost 3 bases and the J segment 7 bases; nucleotides outside the gene matches: 3.